This T cell receptor (beta chain) was recovered during a study of preoperative IRX-2 immunotherapy in early breast cancer. The V and J ends lost 1 base and 2 bases respectively, with 11 bases between them. This CDR3 is 15 amino acids long. Germline V gives CDR1 MGHDK, CDR2 SYGVNS. This table comes from immunoSEQ multiplex PCR, and its TCRdb copy is limited to in-frame clones, with some not included. The table has under 20,000 clones, around 85% seen once; the top ten hold over 1%. Treatment meaning: preoperative locoregional IRX-2 cytokine immunotherapy. This clone was detected only a few times. This rearrangement joins TRBV25-1 to TRBJ1-1, with D uncertain. The starting material was lymph node tissue, obtained after IRX-2 immunotherapy. The source of this sequence is a human donor with breast cancer. The CDR3 nucleotides are TGTGCCAGCAGTGAATTCGGGAGGGAAAACACTGAAGCTTTCTTT. Translating it yields CASSEFGRENTEAFF.